One sample yielded the 21 T cell receptor beta chains listed below, sequenced in a study of blood T cell repertoires in COVID-19. Clones were sequenced by immunoSEQ multiplex PCR, and TCRdb holds only the in-frame ones, with some missing. The repertoire holds some 50,000 clones, approximately 80% seen once, with less than 20% in the top ten. Sequencing was performed on peripheral blood. The receptor source for this set is a human donor with active or convalescent COVID-19. The donor label of this sample is uncertain.

V usage is TRBV30 and J usage is TRBJ1-4; D remains ambiguous. Between the trimmed V and J ends, which lost 2 bases and 6 bases, there was a span of 7 bases. This CDR3 has 12 amino acids. The germline V gene has CDR1 GTSNPN and CDR2 SVGIG (reference sequence). CDR3 in DNA: TGTGCCTGGAGTAGGCAGGATGAAAAACTGTTTTTT. It yields the protein CAWSRQDEKLFF. Based on the CDR3 plus reference TRBV30 and TRBJ1-4, the full variable domain is SQTIHQWPATLVQPVGSPLSLECTVEGTSNPNLYWYRQAAGRGLQLLFYSVGIGQISSEVPQNLSASRPQDRQFILSSKKLLLSDSGFYLCAWSRQDEKLFFGSGTQLSVL.

This clone is deemed large. The gene calls are TRBV5-1 and TRBJ2-5, with 7 bases lining up with TRBD1. CDR3 length: 13 residues. Trimming cost V 0 bases and J 11 bases; bases outside gene matches: 7. Germline CDR1 is SGHRS and CDR2 is YFSETQ. The CDR3 bases are TGCGCCAGCAGCTTGGCTTCACCGGGACAGCAGTACTTC. Translation gives CASSLASPGQQYF. The variable domain in full, with the rest retrieved from reference TRBV5-1 and TRBJ2-5, is KAGVTQTPRYLIKTRGQQVTLSCSPISGHRSVSWYQQTPGQGLQFLFEYFSETQRNKGNFPGRFSGRQFSNSRSEMNVSTLELGDSALYLCASSLASPGQQYFGPGTRLLVL.

This chain joins TRBV27 and TRBJ2-5, with TRBD2 matching 8 bases. Per the germline V gene, CDR1 is MNHEY and CDR2 is SMNVEV (reference sequence). There are 15 residues in the CDR3. V shed 3 bases and J 2 bases; nucleotides not matched to a gene: 5. CDR3 in amino acids: CASSFVASGQETQYF. CDR3 sequence (DNA): TGTGCCAGCAGTTTTGTGGCTAGCGGGCAAGAGACCCAGTACTTC.

The chain employs TRBV6-4 and TRBJ1-2, with a possible D match to TRBD1 (6 bases). V was pared by 4 bases and J by 2 bases, with 8 bases between. The CDR3 is 13 residues long. Germline lookup yields CDR1 MRHNA and CDR2 SNTAGT. As DNA, the CDR3 is TGTGCCAGCAGTGCCCAGGGGAACTATGGCTACACCTTC. It encodes CASSAQGNYGYTF.

This clone was counted between two and nine times. This sequence joins TRBV5-1 and TRBJ1-6; D might be TRBD1 (6 bases). Trimming pared 0 bases from V and 6 bases from J, leaving 13 bases between. The CDR3 is 16 residues long. Per the germline V gene, CDR1 is SGHRS and CDR2 is YFSETQ. The DNA for the CDR3 is TGCGCCAGCAGCTTGGATGGGGGCACCCTTAATTCACCCCTCCACTTT. Translating it yields CASSLDGGTLNSPLHF.

The chain joins TRBV5-4 to TRBJ1-1; D not resolved. Germline V gene sequence: CDR1 SGHNT, CDR2 YYREEE (reference sequence). Trimming took 4 bases from V and 0 from J, leaving 10 bases between them. The CDR3 runs 14 residues. The CDR3, as DNA: TGTGCCAGCAGCCCCTCCCAGTTGAACACTGAAGCTTTCTTT. Translated, it gives CASSPSQLNTEAFF.

This rearrangement joins TRBV21-1 to TRBJ1-1. TRBV21-1 is noted as a pseudogene. The CDR3 is made up of 17 amino acids. The CDR3 DNA reads as TGTGCCAGCAGCAAAGTAAGTCGGCTCGACGGGGACACTGAAGCTTTCTTT. Translated: CASSKVSRLDGDTEAFF.

V usage is TRBV3-1 (or the pseudogene TRBV3-2) and J usage is TRBJ2-3; 7 nucleotides match TRBD1. There are 15 residues in the CDR3. The ends lost 0 bases at V and 4 bases at J; junction bases unmatched: 4. Germline V lookup: CDR1 LGHDT, CDR2 YNNKEL (reference sequence). DNA for the CDR3: TGTGCCAGCAGCCAAGACCCGACAGGGTCAGATACGCAGTATTTT. Amino acid sequence: CASSQDPTGSDTQYF.

This chain uses TRBV2 with TRBJ1-5, with D unresolved. Germline CDR1 and CDR2: SNHLY and FYNNEI. This CDR3 is built from 12 residues. V lost 5 bases to trimming and J lost 5 bases, with 7 bases between them. The CDR3 spells CASSQVDQPQHF. CDR3 DNA sequence: TGTGCCAGCAGTCAGGTAGATCAGCCCCAGCATTTT.

This chain links TRBV14 with TRBJ2-3; D might be TRBD1 (5 bases). Germline V gives CDR1 SGHDN, CDR2 FVKESK. This CDR3 is built from 11 residues. Trimming pared 6 bases from V and 5 bases from J, leaving 6 bases between. CDR3 region: CASSRGDTQYF. The CDR3 DNA reads as TGTGCCAGCAGTAGGGGAGATACGCAGTATTTT. The variable domain in full, with the rest retrieved from reference TRBV14 and TRBJ2-3, is EAGVTQFPSHSVIEKGQTVTLRCDPISGHDNLYWYRRVMGKEIKFLLHFVKESKQDESGMPNNRFLAERTGGTYSTLKVQPAELEDSGVYFCASSRGDTQYFGPGTRLTVL.

This chain connects TRBV6-5 to TRBJ2-2; 8 positions match TRBD2. Germline values: CDR1 MNHEY, CDR2 SVGAGI. CDR3 length: 14 amino acids. Losses at the gene ends were 9 bases for V and 0 bases for J; bases not matched to a gene: 3. The CDR3 bases are TGTGCCAGGAGAGCGGGGGCGAACACCGGGGAGCTGTTTTTT. Translation: CARRAGANTGELFF.

V and J are TRBV6-6 and TRBJ2-3; 8 bases match TRBD2. Germline trimming cut 2 bases from V and 4 bases from J; bases unmatched to any gene: 5. This CDR3 contains 15 residues. Germline values: CDR1 MNHNY, CDR2 SVGAGI (reference sequence). The CDR3 DNA sequence: TGTGCCAGCAGTTACGGCGCGGGAGGTCCAGATACGCAGTATTTT. Its translation is CASSYGAGGPDTQYF.

The table lists this clone with a count of one. The J gene is TRBJ2-5, the V gene TRBV14; tentative D call: TRBD1 (5 bases). The CDR3 loop spans 14 amino acids. V lost 3 bases and J lost 2, with 10 bases in between. Per germline, CDR1 SGHDN and CDR2 FVKESK. The CDR3 region is CASSHLQGQETQYF. CDR3 DNA: TGTGCCAGCAGCCACCTCCAGGGACAAGAGACCCAGTACTTC.

The rearrangement uses TRBV6-2 or TRBV6-3 and TRBJ1-6; possible D gene TRBD1, 6 bases. Trimming cost V 0 bases and J 0 bases, with 15 bases left between them. This CDR3 has 19 residues. In germline, CDR1 is MNHEY, CDR2 SVGEGT. DNA for the CDR3: TGTGCCAGCAGTTACTCGAACACAGGGACGAGCTCCTATAATTCACCCCTCCACTTT. Its translation: CASSYSNTGTSSYNSPLHF.

This clone was seen more than once but under ten times. V gene TRBV18 combines with J gene TRBJ1-2, with a weak D call TRBD1 (5 bases). CDR3 length: 15 residues. Germline CDR1 is KGHSH and CDR2 is LQKENI. The germline V and J ends were trimmed by 3 bases and 1 base, with 12 bases remaining between them. The CDR3 reads CASSPQDNDNYGYTF. The CDR3 DNA reads as TGTGCCAGCTCACCTCAGGACAATGATAACTATGGCTACACCTTC.

This clone was seen a handful of times. This chain joins TRBV15 and TRBJ1-1; D remains unclear. The CDR3 extends over 15 amino acids. The germline gives CDR1 LNHNV, CDR2 YYDKDF (reference sequence). Trimming took off 7 bases at V and 1 base at J, with 16 bases between the two ends. CDR3 DNA sequence: TGTGCCACCACCTTGCGGGCAAGGGCGAACACTGAAGCTTTCTTT. Protein sequence: CATTLRARANTEAFF.

This chain joins TRBV29-1 and TRBJ1-2; D may be TRBD1 (5 bases). V lost 3 bases to trimming and J lost 6 bases, with 8 bases between them. Per germline, CDR1 SQVTM and CDR2 ANQGSEA. CDR3 length: 11 amino acids. For the CDR3, the DNA is TGCAGCGTTGAGGCAGGGAATGGCTACACCTTC. It yields the protein CSVEAGNGYTF.

The chain joins TRBV7-3 to TRBJ2-5, with a tentative D call TRBD2 (6 bases). V lost 5 bases to trimming and J lost 2 bases, with 15 bases between them. The CDR3 length is 15 residues. Germline V gene data show CDR1 as SGHTA and CDR2 as FQGTGA. This CDR3 reads CASSIGASVQETQYF. CDR3 DNA sequence: TGTGCCAGCAGCATTGGGGCTAGCGTACAAGAGACCCAGTACTTC.

This sequence joins TRBV6-2 or TRBV6-3 and TRBJ2-7; D call uncertain. V gave up 2 bases and J gave up 0 bases, with 11 bases separating them. The CDR3 contains 15 residues. CDR1 is MNHEY and CDR2 is SVGEGT in the germline V gene. CDR3 in DNA: TGTGCCAGCAGTTACACGAGGTTATACTCCTACGAGCAGTACTTC. The encoded protein is CASSYTRLYSYEQYF.

The chain combines TRBV18 with TRBJ1-2; maybe TRBD1 (6 bases). Trimming removed 2 bases from V and 8 bases from J, with 15 bases in between. The CDR3 is 14 amino acids. CDR1 is KGHSH and CDR2 is LQKENI in the germline V gene. The CDR3 loop is CASSPKPATGGYTF. The CDR3 nucleotides read TGTGCCAGCTCACCAAAACCCGCGACAGGAGGCTACACCTTC.

This chain uses TRBV18 with TRBJ1-2; 7 positions agree with TRBD1. The V segment lost 7 bases and the J segment 7 bases; nucleotides outside the gene matches: 15. The CDR3 extends over 15 amino acids. Germline-derived CDR1 and CDR2 are KGHSH and LQKENI. The CDR3 sequence: CASLTSLTGKGGYTF. The DNA of the CDR3 is TGTGCCAGCTTGACCTCATTGACAGGGAAGGGTGGCTACACCTTC.